The rows below give T cell receptor beta chains drawn from one sample of a study of blood T cell dynamics during melanoma immunotherapy. The assay was immunoSEQ multiplex PCR, and TCRdb's table has in-frame clones only and misses some. In the table there are 7,000 or so clones, roughly 83% of which are singletons. This sample comprised blood, obtained from a patient treated with checkpoint blockade. The source is a human donor with melanoma. Some clones in this sample may be carry-over from other donors' samples. Both conserved end residues are part of each CDR3. The order of the fields is clone size, J gene, V gene, D gene, CDR3 protein, CDR3 DNA. The D gene is left open where the match is weak. The listing skips clone size in some rows; elsewhere it reads once, few, many or a size class.

NA | TRBJ1-5 | TRBV7-8 | NA | CASSLHQGPSQPQHF | TGTGCCAGCAGCTTACATCAGGGGCCCTCTCAGCCCCAGCATTTT
NA | TRBJ2-1 | TRBV5-1 | NA | CASSLAQVRGNEQFF | TGCGCCAGCAGCTTGGCGCAAGTTAGGGGCAATGAGCAGTTCTTC
NA | TRBJ2-3 | TRBV9 | NA | CAGYCPNRESTDTQYF | TGTGCAGGATATTGCCCGAACAGGGAGTCAACAGATACGCAGTATTTT
NA | TRBJ2-7 | TRBV5-4 | NA | CASSSTTGRYGEQYF | TGTGCCAGCAGCTCAACGACAGGGAGGTATGGCGAGCAGTACTTC
NA | TRBJ1-5 | TRBV6-6 | NA | CASSYSDFNQPQHF | TGTGCCAGCAGTTACTCGGATTTCAATCAGCCCCAGCATTTT
NA | TRBJ2-5 | TRBV28 | NA | CASTGFETQYF | TGTGCCAGCACGGGTTTCGAGACCCAGTACTTC
once | TRBJ2-7 | TRBV6-5 | TRBD1 | CASRPRGLWEQYF | TGTGCCAGCAGGCCGAGGGGGCTGTGGGAGCAGTACTTC
NA | TRBJ2-1 | TRBV19 | NA | CASSEGQGLNEQFF | TGTGCCAGTAGTGAGGGGCAGGGCCTCAATGAGCAGTTCTTC
NA | TRBJ2-2 | TRBV7-9 | TRBD2 | CASSYRRGRTNTGELFF | TGTGCCAGCAGCTACAGACGCGGGAGGACGAACACCGGGGAGCTGTTTTTT
NA | TRBJ1-5 | TRBV4-1 | NA | CASSQVPGNQPQHF | TGCGCCAGCAGCCAAGTGCCGGGTAATCAGCCCCAGCATTTT
NA | TRBJ1-2 | TRBV5-1 | NA | CASSPDTVSNYGYTF | TGCGCCAGCAGCCCGGACACAGTCAGTAACTATGGCTACACCTTC
NA | TRBJ2-2 | TRBV27 | NA | CASSLNVGTGELFF | TGTGCCAGCAGTTTGAACGTGGGGACCGGGGAGCTGTTTTTT
NA | TRBJ2-2 | TRBV5-6 | NA | CASSFKSGSLNTGELFF | TGTGCCAGCAGCTTTAAAAGTGGGAGTTTAAACACCGGGGAGCTGTTTTTT
NA | TRBJ2-7 | TRBV5-4 | TRBD1 | CASSVGQGTYEQYF | TGTGCCAGCAGCGTAGGACAGGGCACCTACGAGCAGTACTTC
NA | TRBJ1-2 | TRBV6-5 | NA | CASKAPYGAAYGYTF | TGTGCCTCGAAGGCCCCATATGGGGCTGCCTATGGCTACACCTTC
few | TRBJ2-7 | TRBV6-1 | NA | CASSEAWGLYEQYF | TGTGCCAGCAGTGAAGCGTGGGGGCTCTACGAGCAGTACTTC
NA | TRBJ1-4 | TRBV19 | TRBD1 | CASSTTGTGGEKLFF | TGTGCCAGTAGTACCACCGGGACAGGAGGTGAAAAACTGTTTTTT
NA | TRBJ2-1 | TRBV28 | NA | CASSQRAGSYNEQFF | TGTGCCAGCAGTCAACGAGCGGGCTCCTACAATGAGCAGTTCTTC
NA | TRBJ1-1 | TRBV2 | TRBD1 | CASRDRGRHTEAFF | TGTGCCAGCCGGGACAGGGGGAGGCACACTGAAGCTTTCTTT
once | TRBJ2-3 | TRBV9 | NA | CASSDLVGRTQYF | TGTGCCAGCAGCGATTTGGTGGGTCGTACGCAGTATTTT
NA | TRBJ2-1 | TRBV25-1 | TRBD1 | CASSELPGQTLYNEQFF | TGTGCCAGCAGTGAACTCCCGGGACAGACCTTGTACAATGAGCAGTTCTTC
NA | TRBJ1-2 | TRBV6-1 | NA | CASSPGYGSDGYTF | TGTGCCAGCAGTCCGGGGTACGGGAGCGATGGCTACACCTTC
NA | TRBJ2-6 | TRBV7-2 | NA | CASSLASFGANVLTF | TGTGCCAGCAGCTTAGCTAGCTTTGGGGCCAACGTCCTGACTTTC
NA | TRBJ1-5 | TRBV16 | TRBD1 | CASSPFPGTGGQPQHF | TGTGCCAGCAGCCCCTTCCCCGGGACAGGGGGGCAGCCCCAGCATTTT
few | TRBJ1-6 | TRBV2 | TRBD1 | CASSPTGDNSPLHF | TGTGCCAGCAGTCCAACAGGGGACAATTCACCCCTCCACTTT
NA | TRBJ2-4 | TRBV5-1 | TRBD2 | CASSSPPGTSWDLAKNIQYF | TGCGCCAGCAGCTCGCCCCCCGGGACTAGCTGGGACCTAGCCAAAAACATTCAGTACTTC
NA | TRBJ2-1 | TRBV2 | NA | CASSEGMIWTAGTYNEQFF | TGTGCCAGCAGTGAAGGAATGATATGGACGGCAGGAACCTACAATGAGCAGTTCTTC
few | TRBJ2-1 | TRBV25-1 | TRBD2 | CASGTSDYNEQFF | TGTGCCAGCGGGACTAGCGACTACAATGAGCAGTTCTTC
NA | TRBJ2-1 | TRBV19 | TRBD2 | CASSRVAGSTYNEQFF | TGTGCCAGTAGTAGAGTAGCGGGGTCAACCTACAATGAGCAGTTCTTC
NA | TRBJ1-1 | TRBV18 | NA | CASSYRESEAFF | TGTGCCAGCTCGTACAGGGAATCTGAAGCTTTCTTT
NA | TRBJ1-6 | TRBV9 | NA | CASSVVGVVNSPLHF | TGTGCCAGCAGCGTAGTAGGGGTGGTTAATTCACCCCTCCACTTT
NA | TRBJ1-5 | TRBV5-5 | NA | CASSLTGNQPQHF | TGTGCCAGCAGCTTAACAGGGAATCAGCCCCAGCATTTT
once | TRBJ2-7 | TRBV18 | TRBD2 | CASSPESGRDEQYF | TGTGCCAGCTCACCGGAGAGCGGGAGGGACGAGCAGTACTTC
NA | TRBJ2-7 | TRBV5-3 | NA | CASSLSSYEQYF | TGTGCCAGCAGCTTGAGCTCCTACGAGCAGTACTTC
once | TRBJ2-5 | TRBV7-3 | NA | CASSQGWGETQYF | TGTGCCAGTTCACAGGGCTGGGGAGAGACCCAGTACTTC
NA | TRBJ2-3 | TRBV6-4 | TRBD1 | CASSDEGAPTDTQYF | TGTGCCAGCAGTGATGAGGGGGCTCCCACAGATACGCAGTATTTT
few | TRBJ2-2 | TRBV4-2 | NA | CASSREVPKYSYTANTGELFF | TGTGCCAGCAGCCGCGAAGTACCCAAATATTCCTACACCGCGAACACCGGGGAGCTGTTTTTT
NA | TRBJ2-3 | TRBV7-2 | TRBD2 | CASSLETSGGRTDTQYF | TGTGCCAGCAGCTTAGAGACTAGCGGGGGGCGCACAGATACGCAGTATTTT
NA | TRBJ1-3 | TRBV11-2 | NA | CASSLESYSGNTIYF | TGTGCCAGCAGCTTAGAGAGTTATTCTGGAAACACCATATATTTT
NA | TRBJ2-2 | TRBV29-1 | NA | CSLTRSGTGELFF | TGCAGCCTGACTAGGTCGGGCACCGGGGAGCTGTTTTTT
NA | TRBJ1-4 | TRBV6-5 | NA | CASSYVEAANEKLFF | TGTGCCAGCAGTTACGTGGAGGCGGCTAATGAAAAACTGTTTTTT